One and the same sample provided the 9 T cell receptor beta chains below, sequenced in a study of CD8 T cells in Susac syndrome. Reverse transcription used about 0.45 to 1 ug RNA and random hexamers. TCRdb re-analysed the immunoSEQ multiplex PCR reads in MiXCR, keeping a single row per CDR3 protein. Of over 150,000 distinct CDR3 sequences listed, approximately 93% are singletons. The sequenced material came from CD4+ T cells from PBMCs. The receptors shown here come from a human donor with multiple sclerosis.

The CDR3 DNA is TGTGCCACCAGCAGAGATATAAGCACAGATACGCAGTATTTT. This encodes CATSRDISTDTQYF. The chain recombines TRBV15 with TRBJ2-3; no firm D call. CDR3 length: 14 amino acids. With 0 bases removed from V and 0 bases from J, the gap between germline ends came to 4 bases. Germline-derived CDR1 and CDR2 are LNHNV and YYDKDF (reference sequence).

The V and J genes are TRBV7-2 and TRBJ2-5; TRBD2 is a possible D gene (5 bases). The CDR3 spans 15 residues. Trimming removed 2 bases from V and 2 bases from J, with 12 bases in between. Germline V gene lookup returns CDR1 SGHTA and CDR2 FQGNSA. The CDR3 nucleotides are TGTGCCAGCAGCTTAACGTCCAGCGGACAAGAGACCCAGTACTTC. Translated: CASSLTSSGQETQYF.

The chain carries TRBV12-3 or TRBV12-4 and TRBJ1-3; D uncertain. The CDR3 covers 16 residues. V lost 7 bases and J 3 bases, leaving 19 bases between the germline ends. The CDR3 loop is CASTLLGVGFGNTIYF. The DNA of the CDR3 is TGTGCCAGCACTCTCCTAGGCGTAGGGTTTGGAAACACCATATATTTT.

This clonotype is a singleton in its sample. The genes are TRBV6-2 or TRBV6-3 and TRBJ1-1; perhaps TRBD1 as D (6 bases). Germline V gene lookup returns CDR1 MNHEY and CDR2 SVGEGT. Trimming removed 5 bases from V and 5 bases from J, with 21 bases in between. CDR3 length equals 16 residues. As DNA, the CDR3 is TGTGCCAGCAGTAAAAGTTCGGCTACAGGGAGGACTGAAGCTTTCTTT. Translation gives CASSKSSATGRTEAFF.

The CDR3 sequence: CASSVVGDLQETQYF. The CDR3 region has the DNA TGTGCCAGCAGCGTAGTGGGGGACCTCCAAGAGACCCAGTACTTC. The V and J genes are TRBV9 and TRBJ2-5, with D perhaps matching TRBD1 or TRBD2 (5 bases each). In germline, CDR1 is SGDLS, CDR2 YYNGEE. The CDR3 sequence is 15 residues long. V lost 0 bases, J lost 1 base, and 10 bases lay in between.

In nucleotides, the CDR3 is TGTGCCACCGGTTGGATAGGGAACACTGAAGCTTTCTTT. This gives the protein CATGWIGNTEAFF. This chain links TRBV28 with TRBJ1-1; no definite D call. V was clipped by 10 bases and J by 1 base, with 13 bases between them. This CDR3 is built from 13 residues. Germline CDR1 MDHEN, CDR2 SYDVKM.

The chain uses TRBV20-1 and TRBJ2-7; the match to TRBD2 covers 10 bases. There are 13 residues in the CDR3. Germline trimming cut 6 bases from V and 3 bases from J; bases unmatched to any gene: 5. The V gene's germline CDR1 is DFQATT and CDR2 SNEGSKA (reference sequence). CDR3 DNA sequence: TGCAGTGCGCGGACTAGCGGAATCTACGAGCAGTACTTC. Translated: CSARTSGIYEQYF.

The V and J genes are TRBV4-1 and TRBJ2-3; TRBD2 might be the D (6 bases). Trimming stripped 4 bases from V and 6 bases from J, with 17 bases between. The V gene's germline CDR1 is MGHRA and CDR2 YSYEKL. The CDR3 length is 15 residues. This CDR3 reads CASSPSPNLADTQYF. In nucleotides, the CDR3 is TGCGCCAGCAGCCCTAGCCCGAACCTAGCGGATACGCAGTATTTT.

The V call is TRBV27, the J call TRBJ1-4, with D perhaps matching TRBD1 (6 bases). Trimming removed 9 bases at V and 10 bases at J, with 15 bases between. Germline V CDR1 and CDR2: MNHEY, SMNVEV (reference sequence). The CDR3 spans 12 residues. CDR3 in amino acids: CASRTGFGKLFF. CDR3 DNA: TGTGCCAGTCGAACAGGGTTTGGAAAACTGTTTTTT.